A selection of T cell receptor beta chains follows, all from one sample in a study of blood T cell repertoires in COVID-19. Profiling relied on immunoSEQ multiplex PCR, and the TCRdb table lists in-frame clones only, not all of them. The repertoire holds under 150,000 clones, with about 90% as singletons. Sequencing was performed on peripheral blood. The receptors were sampled from a man aged 50 or older with active or convalescent COVID-19. The CDR3 runs from the conserved cysteine through the conserved F or W. Each record gives: V gene, clone size, D gene, J gene, CDR3 protein, CDR3 DNA. A D gene is named only where the DNA matches it firmly. A clone size is listed for some rows: how often the clone was seen (once, few, many), or a class if it is expanded.

TRBV19,-,TRBD1,TRBJ2-3,CASSQQGETDTQYF,TGTGCCAGTAGCCAACAGGGGGAGACAGATACGCAGTATTTT
TRBV6-5,-,-,TRBJ1-4,CASTTVSTNEKLFF,TGTGCCAGCACGACAGTTTCAACTAATGAAAAACTGTTTTTT
TRBV13,-,TRBD1,TRBJ2-1,CASSFWTGVNEQFF,TGTGCCAGCAGCTTTTGGACAGGGGTCAATGAGCAGTTCTTC
TRBV6-5,-,TRBD1,TRBJ1-6,CASSYSGTAYNSPLHF,TGTGCCAGCAGTTACTCCGGGACAGCTTATAATTCACCCCTCCACTTT
TRBV6-1,-,TRBD2,TRBJ2-4,CASSESTSGRENIQYF,TGTGCCAGCAGTGAAAGTACTAGCGGACGAGAAAACATTCAGTACTTC
TRBV5-5,-,-,TRBJ2-7,CASSPSPTAAYEQYF,TGTGCCAGCAGCCCGTCCCCTACGGCGGCTTACGAGCAGTACTTC
TRBV28,-,TRBD1,TRBJ1-2,CASRAGTGDGYTF,TGTGCCAGCAGAGCCGGGACAGGGGATGGCTACACCTTC
TRBV18,few,-,TRBJ2-7,CASSPPSSAREQYF,TGTGCCAGCTCACCACCGTCTAGCGCGAGAGAGCAGTACTTC
TRBV5-1,-,-,TRBJ2-1,CASSLGGGEFF,TGCGCCAGCAGCTTGGGAGGAGGGGAGTTCTTC
TRBV24-1,-,-,TRBJ1-5,CATSDLGQPQHF,TGTGCCACCAGTGATTTGGGCCAGCCCCAGCATTTT
TRBV7-8,few,-,TRBJ1-1,CASSPRLGNTEAFF,TGTGCCAGCAGCCCAAGACTGGGGAACACTGAAGCTTTCTTT
TRBV29-1,-,-,TRBJ1-4,CSVRDTEKLFF,TGCAGCGTCCGGGACACCGAAAAACTGTTTTTT
TRBV15,once,TRBD2,TRBJ2-3,CATSRLAGSTDTQYF,TGTGCCACCAGCAGATTAGCGGGCAGCACAGATACGCAGTATTTT
TRBV27,-,-,TRBJ1-2,CASSLQPNYGYTF,TGTGCCAGCAGTCTACAGCCTAACTATGGCTACACCTTC
TRBV9,-,TRBD1,TRBJ2-3,CASSVLDRADTQYF,TGTGCCAGCAGCGTGTTAGACAGGGCTGATACGCAGTATTTT
TRBV27,-,-,TRBJ1-5,CASSLNVQNSQPQHF,TGTGCCAGCAGTTTAAATGTACAGAACAGTCAGCCCCAGCATTTT
TRBV6-5,once,-,TRBJ2-2,CASSSTTGLTGELFF,TGTGCCAGCAGTTCTACAACAGGGCTAACCGGGGAGCTGTTTTTT
TRBV6-5,few,-,TRBJ1-2,CASSYSQEGGNYGYTF,TGTGCCAGCAGTTACTCGCAGGAGGGCGGGAACTATGGCTACACCTTC
TRBV10-3,-,-,TRBJ2-7,CATGNLGRAYEQYF,TGTGCCACCGGAAACCTGGGTCGGGCCTACGAGCAGTACTTC
TRBV5-1,-,-,TRBJ2-6,CASSLGRVIAGANVLTF,TGCGCCAGCAGCTTGGGCAGGGTTATCGCTGGGGCCAACGTCCTGACTTTC
TRBV2,-,-,TRBJ2-2,CASSVTGSESGELFF,TGTGCCAGCAGTGTTACCGGGAGCGAGTCCGGGGAGCTGTTTTTT
TRBV20-1,-,-,TRBJ1-3,CSASRGPGGNTIYF,TGCAGTGCTAGTAGGGGCCCCGGGGGAAACACCATATATTTT
TRBV18,-,-,TRBJ2-3,CASSPRGGGTDTQYF,TGTGCCAGCTCACCACGTGGGGGCGGCACAGATACGCAGTATTTT
TRBV24-1,-,-,TRBJ1-4,CATSDLQSGKLFF,TGTGCCACCAGTGATTTGCAGTCTGGAAAACTGTTTTTT
TRBV10-3,few,TRBD1,TRBJ1-5,CAISEGTGNNQPQHF,TGTGCCATCAGTGAGGGGACAGGTAACAATCAGCCCCAGCATTTT
TRBV7-9,-,-,TRBJ1-2,CASSLNPRLNYGYTF,TGTGCCAGCAGCTTGAATCCGCGATTAAACTATGGCTACACCTTC
TRBV7-2,-,TRBD2,TRBJ2-1,CASSSYAGGVNEQFF,TGTGCCAGCAGCAGCTATGCGGGAGGGGTCAATGAGCAGTTCTTC
TRBV28,-,-,TRBJ2-3,CASRLTGISDTQYF,TGTGCCAGCAGGTTAACAGGGATTTCAGATACGCAGTATTTT
TRBV27,-,-,TRBJ2-1,CASSLQGGMNEQFF,TGTGCCAGCAGTTTACAGGGGGGAATGAATGAGCAGTTCTTC
TRBV6-2/TRBV6-3,-,TRBD1,TRBJ1-5,CASSYSGQGASQPQHF,TGTGCCAGCAGTTACTCGGGACAGGGTGCTTCTCAGCCCCAGCATTTT
TRBV7-9,-,TRBD1,TRBJ1-2,CASSWSGTELYGYTF,TGTGCCAGCAGCTGGTCTGGGACAGAGCTCTATGGCTACACCTTC
TRBV28,-,-,TRBJ1-2,CASSRPPPTANYGYTF,TGTGCCAGCAGTCGGCCCCCCCCGACAGCTAACTATGGCTACACCTTC
TRBV6-5,-,TRBD1,TRBJ2-3,CASSQGQGATDTQYF,TGTGCCAGCAGCCAGGGACAGGGGGCGACAGATACGCAGTATTTT
TRBV11-2,-,-,TRBJ1-6,CASSLSGYSPLHF,TGTGCCAGCAGCCTCTCAGGGTATTCACCCCTCCACTTT
TRBV2,-,TRBD1,TRBJ1-1,CASRGQGIEAFF,TGTGCCAGCAGGGGACAGGGCATTGAAGCTTTCTTT
TRBV28,once,-,TRBJ2-1,CASSLSSTLYNEQFF,TGTGCCAGCAGTTTAAGTTCTACTCTTTACAATGAGCAGTTCTTC
TRBV7-2,-,TRBD2,TRBJ2-1,CASSLLASGGYNEQFF,TGTGCCAGCAGCTTACTCGCTAGCGGGGGGTACAATGAGCAGTTCTTC
TRBV24-1,-,-,TRBJ1-5,CATSFDSDQPQHF,TGTGCCACCAGTTTCGACAGTGATCAGCCCCAGCATTTT
TRBV6-4,-,-,TRBJ2-3,CASSDPPGTDTQYF,TGTGCCAGCAGTGACCCACCGGGTACAGATACGCAGTATTTT
TRBV6-5,-,-,TRBJ1-5,CASSPGQSINQPQHF,TGTGCCAGCAGCCCCGGACAGAGCATTAATCAGCCCCAGCATTTT
TRBV2,-,TRBD2,TRBJ2-1,CASIREAGVANEQFF,TGTGCCAGCATTAGGGAAGCGGGAGTAGCCAATGAGCAGTTCTTC
TRBV25-1,-,-,TRBJ2-6,CASSEGGQLPSGANVLTF,TGTGCCAGCAGTGAAGGGGGCCAGCTACCCTCTGGGGCCAACGTCCTGACTTTC
TRBV18,once,-,TRBJ1-3,CASSPPYRSSGNTIYF,TGTGCCAGCTCACCACCCTACAGATCCTCTGGAAACACCATATATTTT
TRBV2,few,-,TRBJ2-7,CASRGHGGEQYF,TGTGCCAGCAGGGGCCACGGGGGCGAGCAGTACTTC
TRBV29-1,-,TRBD1,TRBJ2-2,CSVDRGNTGELFF,TGCAGCGTGGACAGGGGAAACACCGGGGAGCTGTTTTTT
TRBV28,-,TRBD2,TRBJ2-1,CASSPTRLAGVNEQFF,TGTGCCAGCAGCCCGACCCGACTAGCGGGAGTCAATGAGCAGTTCTTC
TRBV5-6,-,-,TRBJ2-1,CASSLRDLEYNEQFF,TGTGCCAGCAGCTTGCGGGATTTAGAGTACAATGAGCAGTTCTTC
TRBV19,once,TRBD2,TRBJ2-7,CASSRGLGLAGAEQYF,TGTGCCAGTAGTAGGGGATTAGGACTAGCGGGAGCCGAGCAGTACTTC
TRBV28,few,TRBD2,TRBJ2-1,CASSLPAGGRSEQFF,TGTGCCAGCAGTTTACCAGCGGGAGGGCGGAGTGAGCAGTTCTTC
TRBV4-1,-,TRBD1,TRBJ2-5,CASSQVTGSETQYF,TGCGCCAGCAGCCAAGTGACAGGGTCCGAGACCCAGTACTTC
TRBV9,-,TRBD1,TRBJ2-3,CASSVEQGVSDTQYF,TGTGCCAGCAGCGTAGAGCAGGGGGTATCAGATACGCAGTATTTT
TRBV7-8,-,TRBD2,TRBJ2-7,CASSLVAGPTPTYEQYF,TGTGCCAGCAGCTTAGTAGCGGGCCCAACCCCCACCTACGAGCAGTACTTC
TRBV5-1,-,-,TRBJ2-1,CASSFSGLNEQFF,TGCGCCAGCAGCTTCAGCGGCCTGAATGAGCAGTTCTTC
TRBV6-2/TRBV6-3,-,-,TRBJ2-7,CASSYRETGMLSYEQYF,TGTGCCAGCAGTTACCGGGAGACCGGGATGCTATCCTACGAGCAGTACTTC
TRBV9,-,-,TRBJ2-3,CASSVRSVAATDTQYF,TGTGCCAGCAGCGTACGATCGGTCGCCGCCACAGATACGCAGTATTTT